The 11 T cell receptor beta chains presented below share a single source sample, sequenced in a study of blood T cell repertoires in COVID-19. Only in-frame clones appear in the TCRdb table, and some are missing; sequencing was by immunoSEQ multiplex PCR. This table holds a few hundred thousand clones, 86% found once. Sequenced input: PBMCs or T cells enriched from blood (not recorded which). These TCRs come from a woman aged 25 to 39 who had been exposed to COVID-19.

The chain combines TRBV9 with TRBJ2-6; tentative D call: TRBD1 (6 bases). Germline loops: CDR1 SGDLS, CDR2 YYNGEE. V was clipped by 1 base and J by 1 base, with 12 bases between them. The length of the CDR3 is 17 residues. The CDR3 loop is CASSVSSTGSGANVLTF. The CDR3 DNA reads TGTGCCAGCAGCGTATCGTCTACAGGGTCTGGGGCCAACGTCCTGACTTTC. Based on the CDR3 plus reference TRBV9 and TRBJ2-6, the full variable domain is DSGVTQTPKHLITATGQRVTLRCSPRSGDLSVYWYQQSLDQGLQFLIQYYNGEERAKGNILERFSAQQFPDLHSELNLSSLELGDSALYFCASSVSSTGSGANVLTFGAGSRLTVL.

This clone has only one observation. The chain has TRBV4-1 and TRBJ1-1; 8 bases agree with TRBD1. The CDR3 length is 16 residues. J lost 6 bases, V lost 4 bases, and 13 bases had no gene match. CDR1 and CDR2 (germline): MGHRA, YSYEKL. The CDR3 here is CASSLSVQGGGSEAFF. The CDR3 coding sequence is TGCGCCAGCAGCCTAAGCGTACAGGGGGGAGGGTCTGAAGCTTTCTTT.

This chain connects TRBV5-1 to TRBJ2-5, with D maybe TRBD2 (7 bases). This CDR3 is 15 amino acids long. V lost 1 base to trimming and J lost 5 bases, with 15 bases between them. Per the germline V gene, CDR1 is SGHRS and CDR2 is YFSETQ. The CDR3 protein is CASSLNGGPLETQYF. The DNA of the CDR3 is TGCGCCAGCAGCTTGAACGGGGGGCCTCTGGAGACCCAGTACTTC. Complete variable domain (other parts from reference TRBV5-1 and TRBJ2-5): KAGVTQTPRYLIKTRGQQVTLSCSPISGHRSVSWYQQTPGQGLQFLFEYFSETQRNKGNFPGRFSGRQFSNSRSEMNVSTLELGDSALYLCASSLNGGPLETQYFGPGTRLLVL.

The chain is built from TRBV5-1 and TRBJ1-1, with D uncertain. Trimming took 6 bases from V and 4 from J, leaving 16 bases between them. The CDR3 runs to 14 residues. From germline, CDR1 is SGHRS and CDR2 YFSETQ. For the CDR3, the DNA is TGCGCCAGCACGGAGGGCGGATCAAGCACTGAAGCTTTCTTT. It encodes CASTEGGSSTEAFF.

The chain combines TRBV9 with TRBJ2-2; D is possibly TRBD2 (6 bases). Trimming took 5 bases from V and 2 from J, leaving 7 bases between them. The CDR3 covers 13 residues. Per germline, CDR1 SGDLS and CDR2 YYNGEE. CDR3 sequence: CASSSGNTGELFF. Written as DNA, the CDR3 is TGTGCCAGCAGTAGCGGAAACACCGGGGAGCTGTTTTTT.

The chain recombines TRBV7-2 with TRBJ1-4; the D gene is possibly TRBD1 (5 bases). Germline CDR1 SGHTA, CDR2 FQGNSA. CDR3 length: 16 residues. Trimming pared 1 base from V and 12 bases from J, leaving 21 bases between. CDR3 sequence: CASSLGTSSHRYQLFF. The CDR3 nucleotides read TGTGCCAGCAGCTTAGGGACAAGTTCCCATCGTTATCAACTGTTTTTT.

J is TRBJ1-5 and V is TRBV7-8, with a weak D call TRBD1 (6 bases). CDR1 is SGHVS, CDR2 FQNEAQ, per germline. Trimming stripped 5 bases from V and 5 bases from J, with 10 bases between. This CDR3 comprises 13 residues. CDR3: CASSEQGDQPQHF. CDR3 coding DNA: TGTGCCAGCAGCGAACAGGGTGATCAGCCCCAGCATTTT.

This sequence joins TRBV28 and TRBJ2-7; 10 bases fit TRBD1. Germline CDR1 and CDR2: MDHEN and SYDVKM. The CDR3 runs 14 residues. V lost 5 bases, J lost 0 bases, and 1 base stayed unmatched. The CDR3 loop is CASSRTGGSYEQYF. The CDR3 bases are TGTGCCAGCAGTCGGACAGGGGGCTCCTACGAGCAGTACTTC.

CDR3 region: CASSGMDRGLPLYGYTF. In nucleotides, the CDR3 is TGTGCCAGTAGTGGAATGGACAGGGGGCTGCCCCTCTATGGCTACACCTTC. The chain combines TRBV19 with TRBJ1-2, with 11 bases lining up with TRBD1. The CDR3 loop spans 17 amino acids. Germline assignment: CDR1 LNHDA and CDR2 SQIVND (reference sequence). Trimming took 5 bases from V and 4 from J; bases not matched to a gene: 12.

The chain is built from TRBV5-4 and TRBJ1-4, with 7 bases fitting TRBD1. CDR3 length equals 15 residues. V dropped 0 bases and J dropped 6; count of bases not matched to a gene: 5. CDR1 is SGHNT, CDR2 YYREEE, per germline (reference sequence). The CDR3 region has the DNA TGTGCCAGCAGCTTGGTGGGCAGGGGGGATGAAAAACTGTTTTTT. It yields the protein CASSLVGRGDEKLFF.

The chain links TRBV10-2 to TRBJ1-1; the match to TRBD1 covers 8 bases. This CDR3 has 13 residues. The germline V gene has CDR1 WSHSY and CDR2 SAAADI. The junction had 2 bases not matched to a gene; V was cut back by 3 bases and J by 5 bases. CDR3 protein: CASSDYRGTEAFF. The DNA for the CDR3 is TGCGCCAGCAGTGACTACAGGGGGACTGAAGCTTTCTTT.